The subject of this entry is one T cell receptor beta chain. No antigen is known for it. This specimen belongs to a study of cytomegalovirus exposure and HLA in healthy donors. Regarding the study as a whole: Reports indicate that TCR beta sequences accurately predicted the HLA-A and HLA-B alleles of most subjects. A missense variant in DCLRE1C was later tied to TCR beta V- and J-gene trimming.

Both 60 Vbeta primers and 13 Jbeta primers went into the PCR. This table comes from immunoSEQ multiplex PCR, and its TCRdb copy is limited to in-frame clones, with some not included. The sample lists 220,000 or so clones, roughly 70% occurring once. Sequenced sample: PBMCs. The clonotype originates from a woman aged 30 to 39 in good health and CMV-seronegative.

Written as DNA, the CDR3 is TGTGCCAGCCGCAGGTCCGAGGGCCCCTACGAGCAGTACTTC. Translation: CASRRSEGPYEQYF. The chain combines TRBV18 with TRBJ2-7; D may be TRBD2 (5 bases). Germline V gene sequence: CDR1 KGHSH, CDR2 LQKENI. This CDR3 spans 14 amino acids. V was shortened by 8 bases and J by 2 bases, with 16 bases between the two germline ends.